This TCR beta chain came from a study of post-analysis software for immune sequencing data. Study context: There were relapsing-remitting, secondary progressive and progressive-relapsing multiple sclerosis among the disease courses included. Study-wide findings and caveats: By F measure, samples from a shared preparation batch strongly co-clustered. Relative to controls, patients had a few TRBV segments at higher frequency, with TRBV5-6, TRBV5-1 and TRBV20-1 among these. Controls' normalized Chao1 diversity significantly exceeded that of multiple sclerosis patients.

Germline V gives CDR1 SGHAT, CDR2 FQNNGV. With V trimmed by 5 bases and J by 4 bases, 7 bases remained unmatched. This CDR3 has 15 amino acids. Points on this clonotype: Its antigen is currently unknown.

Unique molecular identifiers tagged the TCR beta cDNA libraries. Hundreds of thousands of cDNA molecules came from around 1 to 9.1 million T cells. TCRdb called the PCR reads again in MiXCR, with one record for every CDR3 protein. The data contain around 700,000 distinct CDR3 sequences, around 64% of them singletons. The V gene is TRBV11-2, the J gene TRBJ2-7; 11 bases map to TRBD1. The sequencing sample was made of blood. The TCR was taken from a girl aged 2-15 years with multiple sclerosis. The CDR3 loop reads CASSTWTGGGYEQYF. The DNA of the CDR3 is TGTGCCAGCAGCACATGGACAGGGGGCGGGTACGAGCAGTACTTC.